This TCR beta chain comes out of a study of cytomegalovirus exposure and HLA in healthy donors. With 60 Vbeta and 13 Jbeta primers, the PCR was carried out. The protocol was immunoSEQ multiplex PCR, while the TCRdb copy is restricted to in-frame clones and leaves out a portion. The table lists tens of thousands of clones, roughly 73% of them singletons. Points from the study as a whole: Later genetic work tied a missense DCLRE1C variant to beta-chain V and J trimming.

Note on this clone: Its specificity is not known.

There are 15 residues in the CDR3. Trimming took 6 bases from V and 2 from J; bases not matched to a gene: 10. From germline, CDR1 is LNHDA and CDR2 SQIVND (reference sequence). The TCR originated in a male donor in good health and CMV-seropositive. The specimen was PBMCs. This chain connects TRBV19 to TRBJ2-7, with 7 bases matching TRBD1. The CDR3 region has the DNA TGTGCCAGTAGCCCTCCGACAGGGAATACCTACGAGCAGTACTTC. Translated: CASSPPTGNTYEQYF.